These T cell receptor beta chains were read from a single sample in a study of cytotoxic CD8 clonotypes in ibrutinib-treated CLL. Profiling relied on immunoSEQ multiplex PCR, and the TCRdb table lists in-frame clones only, not all of them. In the table there are 7,500 to 9,500 clones, approximately 77% of which are singletons. This material consisted of PBMCs, taken before ibrutinib treatment. These receptors were obtained from a human donor with chronic lymphocytic leukemia. CDR3s leave out the opening cysteine and the closing phenylalanine or tryptophan.

CDR3aa	len	v_gene	j_gene
ASSPLAGGPPDTQY	14	TRBV7-2	TRBJ2-3
ASRGPKSSGNTIY	13	TRBV19	TRBJ1-3
ASSPRSPRHEQY	12	TRBV28	TRBJ2-7
ASSLAVFSGANVLT	14	TRBV5-1	TRBJ2-6
ASSFGGRVGTEAF	13	TRBV27	TRBJ1-1
ASSSSLAGYNEQF	13	TRBV7-7	TRBJ2-1
ASRRTSGNLDTQY	13	TRBV2	TRBJ2-3
ASSPNSRTDTQY	12	TRBV18	TRBJ2-3
ASSLGTGLAGVKINEQY	17	TRBV7-2	TRBJ2-7
ASHLMTGNTEAF	12	TRBV19	TRBJ1-1
ASSPPTPAYGYT	12	TRBV9	TRBJ1-2
ASSLLSGDSYEQY	13	TRBV11-2	TRBJ2-7
ASSLTPGGQGTQY	13	TRBV27	TRBJ2-5
ASSRGEGTYGYT	12	TRBV2	TRBJ1-2
ASSRPTGNQETQY	13	TRBV4-1	TRBJ2-5
ASVRGDRAEKLF	12	TRBV6-1	TRBJ1-4